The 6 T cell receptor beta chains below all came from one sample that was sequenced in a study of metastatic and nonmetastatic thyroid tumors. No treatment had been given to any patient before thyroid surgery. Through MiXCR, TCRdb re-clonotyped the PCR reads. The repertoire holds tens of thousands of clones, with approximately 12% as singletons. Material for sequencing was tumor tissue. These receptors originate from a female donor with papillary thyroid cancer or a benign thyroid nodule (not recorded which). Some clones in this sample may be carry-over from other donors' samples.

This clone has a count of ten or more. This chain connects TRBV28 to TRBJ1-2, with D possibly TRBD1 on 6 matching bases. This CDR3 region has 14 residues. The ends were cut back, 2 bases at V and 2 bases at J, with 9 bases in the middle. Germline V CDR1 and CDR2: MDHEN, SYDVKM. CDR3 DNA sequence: TGTGCCAGCAGTTTAACAGGGTACAACTATGGCTACACCTTC. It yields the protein CASSLTGYNYGYTF.

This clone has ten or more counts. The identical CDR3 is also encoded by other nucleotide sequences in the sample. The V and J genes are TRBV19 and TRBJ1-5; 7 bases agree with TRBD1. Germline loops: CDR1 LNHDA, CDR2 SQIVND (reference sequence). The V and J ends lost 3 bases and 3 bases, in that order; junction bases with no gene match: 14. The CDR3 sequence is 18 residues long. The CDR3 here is CASSIFSTGPSNNQPQHF. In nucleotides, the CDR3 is TGTGCCAGTAGTATTTTTTCGACAGGGCCAAGTAACAATCAGCCCCAGCATTTT.

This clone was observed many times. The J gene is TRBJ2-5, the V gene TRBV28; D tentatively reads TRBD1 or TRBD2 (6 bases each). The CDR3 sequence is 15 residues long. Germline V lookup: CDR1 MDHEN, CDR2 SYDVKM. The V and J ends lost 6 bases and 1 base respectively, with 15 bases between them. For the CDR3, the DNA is TGTGCCAGCAGCCTGCCGGGGGCAGTCCAAGAGACCCAGTACTTC. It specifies CASSLPGAVQETQYF.

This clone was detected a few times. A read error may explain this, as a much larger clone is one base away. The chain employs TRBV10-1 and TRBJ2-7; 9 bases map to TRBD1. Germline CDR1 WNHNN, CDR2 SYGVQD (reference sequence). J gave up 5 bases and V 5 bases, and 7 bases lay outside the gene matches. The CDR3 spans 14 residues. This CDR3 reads CASSHDRGLNEQYF. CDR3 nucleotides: TGCGCCAGCAGTCATGACAGGGGGTTGAACGAGCAGTACTTC.

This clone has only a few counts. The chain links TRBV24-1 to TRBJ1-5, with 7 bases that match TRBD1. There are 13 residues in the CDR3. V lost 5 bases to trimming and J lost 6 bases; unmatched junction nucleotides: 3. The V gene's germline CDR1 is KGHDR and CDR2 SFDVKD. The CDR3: CATSGQGRQPQHF. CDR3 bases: TGTGCCACCAGTGGACAGGGTCGTCAGCCCCAGCATTTT.

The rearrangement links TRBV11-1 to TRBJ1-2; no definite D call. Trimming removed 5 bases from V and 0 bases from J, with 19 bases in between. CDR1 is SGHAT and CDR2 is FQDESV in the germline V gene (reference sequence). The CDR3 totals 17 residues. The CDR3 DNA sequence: TGTGCCAGCAGCCCTCCGACGTTAGTGTTAGCTAACTATGGCTACACCTTC. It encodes CASSPPTLVLANYGYTF.